Each of the 25 T cell receptor beta chains below was sequenced from the same sample in a study of tumor and adjacent non-tumor tissue in lung cancer. Three rounds of nested PCR, following a modified ARM-PCR protocol, produced the TCRbeta library. TCRdb re-analysed the multiplex PCR reads in MiXCR, keeping a single row per CDR3 protein. The table shows approximately 53,000 distinct CDR3 sequences, with 74% occurring only once. RNA was extracted from bulk tissue without any cell sorting. This non-tumor lung sample came from over 3 cm beyond the tumor edge. Material: distant non-tumor lung tissue. Receptor source: a woman aged 55-69 years with non-small cell lung cancer.

The gene calls are TRBV29-1 and TRBJ2-4, with 8 bases aligning to TRBD2. CDR3 length: 18 amino acids. V gave up 7 bases and J gave up 0 bases; unmatched junction bases: 17. Germline V lookup: CDR1 SQVTM, CDR2 ANQGSEA. DNA of the CDR3: TGCAGCGCCATCTTGGGGTTAGCGGGGACCATAGCCAAAAACATTCAGTACTTC. Its translation: CSAILGLAGTIAKNIQYF.

To note about this clonotype: The junction shows a germline mismatch at one end, possibly a read error. J is TRBJ1-6 and V is TRBV30; D is ambiguous. CDR3 length equals 13 residues. Germline V lookup: CDR1 GTSNPN, CDR2 SVGIG (reference sequence). The CDR3 DNA reads TGTGCCTCCACGGCGGAGTATAGTTCACCCCTCCACTTT. Encoded protein: CASTAEYSSPLHF. Full variable domain (missing parts from reference TRBV30 and TRBJ1-6): SQTIHQWPATLVQPVGSPLSLECTVEGTSNPNLYWYRQAAGRGLQLLFYSVGIGQISSEVPQNLSASRPQDRQFILSSKKLLLSDSGFYLCASTAEYSSPLHFGNGTRLTVT.

On this clonotype: One junction end does not reproduce the germline sequence, and a read error may be involved. The V gene is TRBV11-2, the J gene TRBJ1-1, with 7 bases aligning to TRBD1. The V gene's germline CDR1 is SGHAT and CDR2 FQNNGV. This CDR3 has 17 residues. The CDR3 loop is CVSSSNRGCRLNTEGFF. The CDR3 region has the DNA TGTGTCAGCAGCTCGAACAGGGGATGCCGACTGAACACTGAAGGTTTCTTT.

The chain joins TRBV24-1 to TRBJ1-1; D ambiguous. Trimming removed 6 bases at V and 7 bases at J, with 14 bases between. CDR3 length equals 13 residues. Germline loops: CDR1 KGHDR, CDR2 SFDVKD. CDR3: CATSLEAASEAFF. As DNA, the CDR3 is TGTGCCACCAGTCTTGAGGCAGCAAGTGAAGCTTTCTTT.

This clonotype showed up just once. The V gene is TRBV24-1, the J gene TRBJ2-1; TRBD2 is a possible D gene (5 bases). The CDR3 extends over 14 amino acids. The V gene lost 6 bases and the J gene lost 11 bases, with 19 bases spanning the gap. Germline V CDR1 and CDR2: KGHDR, SFDVKD. Written as DNA, the CDR3 is TGTGCCACCAGTACCTCCCGGAGGTCGAATAAGCAGTTCTTC. Translation gives CATSTSRRSNKQFF.

Concerning this clonotype: Relative to the germline gene, one junction end is altered; a read error may explain this. The chain employs TRBV10-2 and TRBJ1-1; TRBD1 might be the D (5 bases). This CDR3 has 14 residues. Germline V gene sequence: CDR1 WSHSY, CDR2 SAAADI. The CDR3 region is CASSTEGEGFEAFF. The CDR3, as DNA: TGCGCTAGCAGTACAGAGGGCGAGGGGTTTGAAGCTTTCTTT.

This clonotype was detected ten times or more. The chain recombines TRBV7-3 with TRBJ2-1; D unclear. Trimming cost V 0 bases and J 7 bases, with 7 bases left between them. The germline V gene has CDR1 SGHTA and CDR2 FQGTGA. There are 13 residues in the CDR3. The CDR3, as DNA: TGTGCCAGCAGCTTAACAGGGCTAAATGAGCAGTTCTTC. It specifies CASSLTGLNEQFF.

Note on this clonotype: It is likely a read error, because the conserved phenylalanine at the end of the CDR3 is missing. The chain couples TRBV12-3 or TRBV12-4 to TRBJ2-1; a possible D gene is TRBD2 (6 bases). Deletions cut 5 bases from V and 8 bases from J, with 22 bases between. CDR3 length: 16 amino acids. This CDR3 reads CASSLRLVQRGDEQFL. CDR3 DNA sequence: TGTGCCAGCAGTCTACGACTAGTCCAACGTGGGGATGAGCAGTTCCTC.

The gene calls are TRBV7-2 and TRBJ2-3, with a weak D call TRBD2 (7 bases). CDR1 and CDR2 (germline): SGHTA, FQGNSA. This CDR3 contains 17 residues. V gave up 2 bases and J gave up 5 bases, with 20 bases separating them. CDR3 DNA sequence: TGTGCCAGCAGCTTAAACGGGAGGAGGCAGGGGTTAGATACGCAGTATTTT. Its translation is CASSLNGRRQGLDTQYF.

Concerning this clonotype: A read error may produce the germline difference seen at one junction end. The chain links TRBV7-2 to TRBJ2-3; perhaps TRBD1 as D (5 bases). The CDR3 totals 13 residues. CDR1 is SGHTA and CDR2 is FQGNSA in the germline V gene. The CDR3 loop reads CASSPRLTDTQYF. The CDR3 DNA is TGTGCCAGCAGCCCCCGACTGACAGATACGCAATATTTT.

About this clonotype: A junction boundary mismatches the germline segment, possibly from a read error. The chain combines TRBV4-1 with TRBJ1-2; D is possibly TRBD1 (6 bases). Looked up from germline, CDR1 is MGHRA and CDR2 is YSYEKL. This CDR3 region has 15 residues. The CDR3 coding sequence is TGCGCCAGCAGCCAAGATTGGACAGTCAACTATGACTACACCTTC. It is translated as CASSQDWTVNYDYTF.

The V gene is TRBV4-3, the J gene TRBJ1-2; no firm D call. Trimming shortened V by 3 bases and J by 4 bases, and 18 bases separated the two germline ends. Looked up from germline, CDR1 is LGHNA and CDR2 is YSLEER. The CDR3 covers 16 residues. Written as DNA, the CDR3 is TGCGCCAGCAGCCAGAGAGATCGTGACCTTGGCTATGGCTACACCTTC. It translates to CASSQRDRDLGYGYTF.

This clonotype was recorded once. At one end, the junction sequence differs from germline, possibly due to a read error. This chain uses TRBV11-3 with TRBJ2-2; D tentatively fits TRBD1 or TRBD2 (5 bases each). Germline V gene data show CDR1 as SGHNT and CDR2 as YENEEA. The CDR3 extends over 15 amino acids. CDR3 amino acids: CASSPGIGATGEMFF. The DNA for the CDR3 is TGTGCCAGCAGCCCCGGGATAGGGGCCACCGGGGAGATGTTTTTT.

The chain carries TRBV11-3 and TRBJ1-3; no firm D call. V was pared by 10 bases and J by 1 base, with 11 bases between. This CDR3 contains 13 residues. The germline gives CDR1 SGHNT, CDR2 YENEEA. The CDR3 coding sequence is TGTGCCACTCGGGATGATTCTGGAAACACCATATATTTT. The encoded protein is CATRDDSGNTIYF. The full variable domain, rest sourced from reference TRBV11-3 and TRBJ1-3, is EAGVVQSPRYKIIEKKQPVAFWCNPISGHNTLYWYLQNLGQGPELLIRYENEEAVDDSQLPKDRFSAERLKGVDSTLKIQPAELGDSAVYLCATRDDSGNTIYFGEGSWLTVV.

On this clonotype itself: Compared with germline, one end of the junction differs, possibly owing to a read error. The V and J genes are TRBV11-2 and TRBJ2-7, with D perhaps matching TRBD1 (6 bases). Germline CDR1 SGHAT, CDR2 FQNNGV. The CDR3 covers 14 residues. The CDR3 nucleotides are TGTGCCAGCAGCTTACCAACAGGGCACTACGAGCAGTACTTT. The encoded protein is CASSLPTGHYEQYF.

About this clonotype itself: Compared with germline, one end of the junction differs, possibly owing to a read error. The rearrangement uses TRBV20-1 and TRBJ2-5, with a weak D call TRBD1 (5 bases). The CDR3 consists of 14 residues. Germline V gives CDR1 DFQATT, CDR2 SNEGSKA (reference sequence). CDR3 amino acids: CNARSRKGSETQYF. The CDR3 DNA is TGCAATGCTAGATCTCGGAAGGGGTCAGAGACCCAGTACTTC.

Points on this clonotype: A much larger clone sits a single nucleotide away, making a read error possible. The chain has TRBV20-1 and TRBJ1-5; D may be TRBD1 (6 bases). Germline V lookup: CDR1 DFQATT, CDR2 SNEGSKA (reference sequence). Trimming stripped 8 bases from V and 2 bases from J, with 16 bases between. CDR3 length: 14 amino acids. The CDR3 bases are TGCAGTCCACAAAACAGGGACGGCAATCAGCCCCAGCATTTT. It encodes CSPQNRDGNQPQHF.

CDR3 residues: CASSFGDTDTEAFF. The DNA for the CDR3 is TGTGCCAGCAGTTTCGGGGACACGGACACTGAAGCTTTCTTT. The chain uses TRBV12-3 or TRBV12-4 and TRBJ1-1; a weak D match, TRBD1 (6 bases). The CDR3 loop spans 14 amino acids. V dropped 3 bases and J dropped 3 bases, with 11 bases sitting between them.

The chain is built from TRBV28 and TRBJ1-1; the D gene is possibly TRBD1 (6 bases). The CDR3 runs 15 residues. Trimming pared 6 bases from V and 7 bases from J, leaving 21 bases between. The germline gives CDR1 MDHEN, CDR2 SYDVKM. The CDR3 protein is CASRAQGPTIIEAFF. Here the CDR3 DNA reads TGTGCCAGCAGAGCACAGGGACCCACTATCATTGAAGCTTTCTTT.

In regard to this clonotype: Since a much larger clone is just one base distant, this may be a read error. This rearrangement joins TRBV28 to TRBJ2-2, with 7 bases lining up with TRBD1. The V and J ends lost 8 bases and 1 base, in that order; junction bases with no gene match: 7. The germline V gene encodes CDR1 MDHEN and CDR2 SYDVKM. CDR3 length equals 15 residues. The CDR3 coding sequence is TGTGCCAGCGCCAAGAACAGGGGGAACACCGGGGAGCTGTTTTTT. Translation gives CASAKNRGNTGELFF. Based on the CDR3 plus reference TRBV28 and TRBJ2-2, the full variable domain is DVKVTQSSRYLVKRTGEKVFLECVQDMDHENMFWYRQDPGLGLRLIYFSYDVKMKEKGDIPEGYSVSREKKERFSLILESASTNQTSMYLCASAKNRGNTGELFFGEGSRLTVL.

This clonotype counts as medium-sized. The chain recombines TRBV29-1 with TRBJ2-1; D is perhaps TRBD1 or TRBD2 (6 bases each). Trimming stripped 4 bases from V and 8 bases from J, with 18 bases between. CDR1 is SQVTM and CDR2 is ANQGSEA in the germline V gene. This CDR3 is 14 amino acids long. CDR3 region: CSVGGLRGVYEQFF. The DNA for the CDR3 is TGCAGCGTTGGAGGGTTGAGGGGGGTTTATGAGCAGTTCTTC.

As for this clonotype: A single base separates this from a much larger clone, so it may be a read error. The rearrangement uses TRBV20-1 and TRBJ1-5; tentatively, D is TRBD1 (6 bases). Germline CDR1 reads DFQATT; CDR2 reads SNEGSKA (reference sequence). Trimming pared 6 bases from V and 1 base from J, leaving 19 bases between. The CDR3 totals 16 residues. This CDR3 is CSAQSRGASSNQPQHF. DNA of the CDR3: TGCAGTGCCCAATCGAGGGGGGCTTCAAGCAATCAGCCCCAGCATTTT.

The chain employs TRBV27 and TRBJ2-3; D not certain. Germline V CDR1 and CDR2: MNHEY, SMNVEV (reference sequence). The CDR3 loop spans 14 amino acids. The germline V and J ends were trimmed by 10 bases and 4 bases, with 18 bases remaining between them. In nucleotides, the CDR3 is TGTGCCATCCAACGGGCCGACGGCGCAGATACGCAGTATTTT. This translates into CAIQRADGADTQYF.

This clonotype was picked up a small number of times. The chain is built from TRBV20-1 and TRBJ2-1; the match to TRBD1 covers 11 bases. The V segment lost 0 bases and the J segment 1 base; nucleotides outside the gene matches: 5. Germline CDR1 reads DFQATT; CDR2 reads SNEGSKA (reference sequence). The CDR3 totals 17 residues. CDR3 region: CSARDLGTGGSYNEQFF. The CDR3 DNA sequence: TGCAGTGCTAGAGATCTTGGGACAGGGGGTTCCTACAATGAGCAGTTCTTC.

On this clonotype: One end of the junction is discordant with germline, which a read error may explain. The chain employs TRBV6-2 or TRBV6-3 and TRBJ2-6; the D is unclear. CDR3 length: 15 amino acids. Germline V gene data show CDR1 as MNHEY and CDR2 as SVGEGT. CDR3 bases: TGCGCCAGCAGTTACTCGCCCTCTGAGGCCAACGTCCTGACTTTC. Its translation is CASSYSPSEANVLTF.